What follows is one T cell receptor beta chain and its context. Here immunoSEQ multiplex PCR was the method, and the copy in TCRdb shows in-frame clones only, minus some. The data contain 130,000 or so clones, under 90% of them singletons. The CDR3 contains 15 residues. Germline trimming cut 4 bases from V and 5 bases from J; bases unmatched to any gene: 8. Per germline, CDR1 SGHVS and CDR2 FNYEAQ. The data originate from a study of blood T cell repertoires in COVID-19. Study-level information: PBMCs, B-cell-depleted T cells, or T cells were the source of the cDNA or gDNA that made up the material.

The sequenced material came from peripheral blood. The receptor's source is a woman aged 70-85 years with acute or convalescent COVID-19. The J gene is TRBJ1-5, the V gene TRBV7-6; 7 nucleotides agree with TRBD1. The DNA of the CDR3 is TGTGCCAGCAGCTACGACCCAGACAGGGATCAGCCCCAGCATTTT. Protein sequence: CASSYDPDRDQPQHF. Full variable domain (outside the CDR3, taken from reference TRBV7-6 and TRBJ1-5): GAGVSQSPRYKVTKRGQDVALRCDPISGHVSLYWYRQALGQGPEFLTYFNYEAQQDKSGLPNDRFSAERPEGSISTLTIQRTEQRDSAMYRCASSYDPDRDQPQHFGDGTRLSIL.